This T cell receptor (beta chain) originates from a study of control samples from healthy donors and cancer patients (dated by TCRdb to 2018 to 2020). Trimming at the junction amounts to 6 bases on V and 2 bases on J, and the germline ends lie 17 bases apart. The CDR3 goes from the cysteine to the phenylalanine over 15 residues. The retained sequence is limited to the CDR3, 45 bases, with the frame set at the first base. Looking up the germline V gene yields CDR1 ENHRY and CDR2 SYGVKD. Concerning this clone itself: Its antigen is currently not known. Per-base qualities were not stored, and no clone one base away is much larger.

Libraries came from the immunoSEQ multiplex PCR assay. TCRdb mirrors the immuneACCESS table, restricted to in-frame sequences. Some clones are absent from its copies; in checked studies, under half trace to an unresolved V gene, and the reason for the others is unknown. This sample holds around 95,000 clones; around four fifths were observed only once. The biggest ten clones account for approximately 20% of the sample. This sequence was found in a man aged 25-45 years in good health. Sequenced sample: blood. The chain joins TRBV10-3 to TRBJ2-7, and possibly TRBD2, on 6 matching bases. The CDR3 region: CAIRTLGGTPYEQYF. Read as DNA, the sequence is TGTGCCATCAGGACCCTTGGCGGGACGCCCTACGAGCAGTACTTC.